This T cell receptor (beta chain) was identified in a study of blood T cells in healthy people across ages. On this clonotype: What it recognizes is unknown.

A second roughly 7 to 11 cycle PCR used barcoded and J-beta primers. Through a template-switch adaptor with 12 random nucleotides, each cDNA molecule received a tag. TCRdb analysed the 5' RACE reads with MiXCR anew, one entry per CDR3 protein. This table holds about 630,000 distinct CDR3 sequences, about 21% found once. The CDR3 has 16 residues. Germline loops: CDR1 MNHNS, CDR2 SASEGT. V lost 6 bases to trimming and J lost 7 bases, with 21 bases between them. General study results and limits: Diversity was higher, and naive CD4+ cells more numerous, in long-lived donors than in aged donors. Diversity of TCR beta per million T cells declined in a roughly linear way with age.

Each individual donor underwent a draw of ten milliliters of peripheral blood. The sequenced sample consisted of blood. The rearrangement joins TRBV6-1 to TRBJ1-4; D is perhaps TRBD1 (6 bases). The origin of this receptor is a man between 65 and 85 years old in good health. CDR3: CASSDDQGWRVEKLFF. The CDR3 bases are TGTGCCAGCAGCGATGATCAGGGGTGGCGTGTTGAAAAACTGTTTTTT.